The 8 T cell receptor beta chains listed next were all sequenced from one sample in a study of blood T cell repertoires in COVID-19. Generated by immunoSEQ multiplex PCR, the TCRdb table keeps only in-frame clones and is missing some. Of 190,000 or so clones in the sample, around 83% were seen once. The source material was peripheral blood. Source of these receptors: a man aged 50-60 years with active or convalescent COVID-19.

The rearrangement links TRBV12-3 or TRBV12-4 to TRBJ1-2; TRBD1 agrees at 7 bases. V lost 6 bases to trimming and J lost 4 bases; unmatched junction nucleotides: 5. This CDR3 comprises 13 residues. CDR3 DNA: TGTGCCAGCAGCACAGGGGTTAGCTATGGCTACACCTTC. Translating it yields CASSTGVSYGYTF.

The count of this clone is one. The chain uses TRBV5-1 and TRBJ1-4; D is perhaps TRBD1 (6 bases). Germline V gene data show CDR1 as SGHRS and CDR2 as YFSETQ. The V end was cut by 1 base, the J end by 0 bases, with 13 bases between. The CDR3 totals 17 residues. The CDR3 protein is CASSLLGTLATNEKLFF. The CDR3 DNA follows: TGCGCCAGCAGCTTGTTGGGGACACTAGCAACTAATGAAAAACTGTTTTTT.

V usage is TRBV20-1 and J usage is TRBJ2-7, with TRBD2 matching over 12 bases. Trimming took 3 bases from V and 5 from J; bases not matched to a gene: 5. Germline assignment: CDR1 DFQATT and CDR2 SNEGSKA (reference sequence). CDR3 length equals 14 residues. Here the CDR3 DNA reads TGCAGTGCTAGTACTAGCGGGGGGACTGACGAGCAGTACTTC. Amino acid sequence: CSASTSGGTDEQYF.

The chain is built from TRBV5-1 and TRBJ2-7; D perhaps matches TRBD1 (5 bases). The CDR3 totals 16 residues. Trimming took 0 bases from V and 6 from J, leaving 19 bases between them. The germline gives CDR1 SGHRS, CDR2 YFSETQ. The CDR3 loop reads CASSLALDTPRGEQYF. CDR3 coding DNA: TGCGCCAGCAGCTTGGCGCTGGACACCCCTAGGGGCGAGCAGTACTTC.

The J gene is TRBJ2-7, the V gene TRBV5-6; TRBD1 might be the D (5 bases). CDR1 and CDR2 (germline): SGHDT, YYEEEE. Trimming took off 1 base at V and 2 bases at J, with 7 bases between the two ends. The CDR3 sequence is 13 residues long. The CDR3 region has the DNA TGTGCCAGCAGCTTGCCAGGGACCTACGAGCAGTACTTC. This encodes CASSLPGTYEQYF.

The chain recombines TRBV24-1 with TRBJ2-2; the D gene is possibly TRBD1 (6 bases). V was trimmed by 5 bases and J by 8 bases, leaving 17 bases between them. The length of the CDR3 is 15 residues. Germline V gene lookup returns CDR1 KGHDR and CDR2 SFDVKD. CDR3 nucleotide sequence: TGTGCCACCAGTGCCAATCCGGACAGTCGGGGGGAGCTGTTTTTT. As protein: CATSANPDSRGELFF.

This sequence joins TRBV6-2 or TRBV6-3 and TRBJ2-3; TRBD2 agrees at 12 bases. Germline V CDR1 and CDR2: MNHEY, SVGEGT. With V trimmed by 6 bases and J by 5 bases, 6 bases remained unmatched. The CDR3 consists of 15 residues. CDR3 bases: TGTGCCAGCAGCCCAGGACTAGCGGGGATAGATACGCAGTATTTT. This encodes CASSPGLAGIDTQYF.

V usage is TRBV2 and J usage is TRBJ1-1; TRBD1 matches at 9 bases. The CDR3 sequence is 15 residues long. The germline V gene has CDR1 SNHLY and CDR2 FYNNEI. V dropped 10 bases and J dropped 5; count of bases not matched to a gene: 14. CDR3 sequence reads: CATPGQGIPGTEAFF. The CDR3 bases are TGTGCCACCCCGGGACAGGGAATACCGGGAACTGAAGCTTTCTTT.